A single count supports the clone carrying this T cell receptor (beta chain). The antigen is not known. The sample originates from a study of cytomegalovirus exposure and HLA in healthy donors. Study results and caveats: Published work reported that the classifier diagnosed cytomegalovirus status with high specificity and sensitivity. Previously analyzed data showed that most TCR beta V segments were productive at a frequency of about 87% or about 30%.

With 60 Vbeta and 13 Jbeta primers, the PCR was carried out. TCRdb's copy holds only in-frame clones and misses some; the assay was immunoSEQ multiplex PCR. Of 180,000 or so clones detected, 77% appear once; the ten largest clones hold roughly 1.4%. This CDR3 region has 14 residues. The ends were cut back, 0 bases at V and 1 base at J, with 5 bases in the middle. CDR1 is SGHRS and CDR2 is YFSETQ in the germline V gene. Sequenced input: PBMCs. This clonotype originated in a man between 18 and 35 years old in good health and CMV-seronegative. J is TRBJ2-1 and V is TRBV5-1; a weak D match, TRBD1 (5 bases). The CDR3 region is CASSLEGSYNEQFF. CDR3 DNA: TGCGCCAGCAGCTTGGAGGGGTCCTACAATGAGCAGTTCTTC.